This T cell receptor (beta chain) was obtained from a study of long-term antiretroviral therapy in people with HIV. Study information: The earliest samples came about a decade before the 2015 immediate-ART recommendation. Study results and caveats: In the period from about 2004 to 2017, blood was collected, possibly under older ART regimens. Information on adherence to ART, viral resistance or therapy changes was unavailable.

A remark on this clone: The antigen remains unidentified.

V was trimmed by 8 bases and J by 7 bases, leaving 20 bases between them. Germline lookup yields CDR1 MNHNS and CDR2 SASEGT. The CDR3 has 14 amino acids. Researchers report immunoSEQ v3.0 was run at survey level. Sequencing targeted about 35,000-50,000 T-cell genomes per sample. Repertoires were generated with immunoSEQ multiplex PCR, while TCRdb's copy carries only in-frame clones and drops some. Of roughly 38,000 clones listed, 80% are singletons. This clonotype was sampled from a man younger than 45 with HIV. The chain joins TRBV6-1 to TRBJ1-2; D may be TRBD1 (5 bases). Specimen: unsorted PBMCs, collected 3.4 years after starting antiretroviral therapy. In DNA form, the CDR3 reads TGTGCCAGCCGTTCCTCCGGACAAGAGAGTGGCTACACCTTC. It is translated as CASRSSGQESGYTF.